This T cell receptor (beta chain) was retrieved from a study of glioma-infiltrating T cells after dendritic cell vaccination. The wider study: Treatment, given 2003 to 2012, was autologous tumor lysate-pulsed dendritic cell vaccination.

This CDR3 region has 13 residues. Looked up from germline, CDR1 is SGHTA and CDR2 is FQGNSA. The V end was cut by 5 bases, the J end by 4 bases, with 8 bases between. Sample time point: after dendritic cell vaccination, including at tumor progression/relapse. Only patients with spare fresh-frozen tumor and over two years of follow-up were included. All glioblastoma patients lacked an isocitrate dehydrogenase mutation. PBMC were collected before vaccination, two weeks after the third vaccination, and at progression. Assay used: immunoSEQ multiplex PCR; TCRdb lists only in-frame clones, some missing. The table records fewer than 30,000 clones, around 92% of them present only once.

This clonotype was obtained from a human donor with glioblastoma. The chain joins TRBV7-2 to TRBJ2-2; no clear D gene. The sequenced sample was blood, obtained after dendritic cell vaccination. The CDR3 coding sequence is TGTGCCAGCAGCCCGTACAGCACCGGGGAGCTGTTTTTT. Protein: CASSPYSTGELFF.